The next 8 T cell receptor beta chains were all read from a single sample in a study of T cell changes during pregnancy in multiple sclerosis. Here immunoSEQ multiplex PCR was the method, and the copy in TCRdb shows in-frame clones only, minus some. The sample records about 100,000 clones, roughly 92% being singletons. Sequencing was performed on peripheral blood, taken in the first trimester of pregnancy. These receptors were taken from a female donor with multiple sclerosis, enrolled in a pregnancy study.

The gene calls are TRBV9 and TRBJ2-7, with 9 bases identical to TRBD1. After removal of 0 bases from V and 2 bases from J, the junction contained 15 bases not matched to a gene. Germline CDR1 SGDLS, CDR2 YYNGEE. The CDR3 extends over 19 amino acids. The CDR3 protein is CASSVGVPGTGKTAYEQYF. CDR3 in DNA: TGTGCCAGCAGCGTAGGGGTGCCCGGGACAGGGAAAACGGCCTACGAGCAGTACTTC.

The chain is built from TRBV19 and TRBJ2-3; the D gene is possibly TRBD2 (5 bases). Trimming cost V 6 bases and J 0 bases, with 10 bases left between them. The germline V gene has CDR1 LNHDA and CDR2 SQIVND (reference sequence). This CDR3 is built from 14 residues. The CDR3 protein is CASRTAVSTDTQYF. The DNA of the CDR3 is TGTGCCAGTAGAACAGCGGTTAGCACAGATACGCAGTATTTT.

The sample holds one count of this clone. The genes are TRBV5-8 and TRBJ2-3; 13 positions agree with TRBD2. Germline-derived CDR1 and CDR2 are SGHTS and YDEGEE. The CDR3 runs to 16 residues. The J segment lost 2 bases and the V segment lost 3 bases, leaving 3 bases of the junction unmatched. Here the CDR3 reads CASSWGLAGITDTQYF. DNA of the CDR3: TGTGCCAGCAGCTGGGGACTAGCGGGGATCACAGATACGCAGTATTTT.

The V call is TRBV25-1, the J call TRBJ2-5; 8 bases agree with TRBD1. With 3 bases clipped from V and 4 bases from J, the junction kept 7 bases outside the gene matches. The CDR3 contains 15 residues. Germline-derived CDR1 and CDR2 are MGHDK and SYGVNS. CDR3 amino acids: CASSDPDRVGETQYF. The CDR3 DNA sequence: TGTGCCAGCAGTGATCCGGACAGGGTAGGAGAGACCCAGTACTTC.

The rearrangement joins TRBV27 to TRBJ2-2; 7 bases match TRBD1. The CDR3 runs 14 residues. Germline CDR1 is MNHEY and CDR2 is SMNVEV (reference sequence). V was clipped by 3 bases and J by 6 bases; unmatched bases: 4. CDR3 bases: TGTGCCAGCAGTTTGGACAGGATCGCCGGGGAGCTGTTTTTT. Translating it yields CASSLDRIAGELFF.

J is TRBJ2-5 and V is TRBV5-4; 7 bases map to TRBD2. V dropped 5 bases and J dropped 9; count of bases not matched to a gene: 7. CDR1 SGHNT and CDR2 YYREEE come from the germline V gene (reference sequence). CDR3 length equals 12 residues. CDR3 region: CASSLTAGAQYF. For the CDR3, the DNA is TGTGCCAGCAGTCTGACGGCGGGGGCCCAGTACTTC.

The chain employs TRBV5-4 and TRBJ2-7; 8 bases align to TRBD2. V was clipped by 0 bases and J by 0 bases; unmatched bases: 2. CDR3 size: 15 residues. Germline V gene lookup returns CDR1 SGHNT and CDR2 YYREEE (reference sequence). The CDR3 nucleotides are TGTGCCAGCAGCTTGGACAGCGGGAGCTCCTACGAGCAGTACTTC. Translation gives CASSLDSGSSYEQYF.

The chain has TRBV28 and TRBJ2-7, with TRBD2 matching 10 bases. Germline V CDR1 and CDR2: MDHEN, SYDVKM. CDR3 length equals 14 residues. With V trimmed by 1 base and J by 6 bases, 3 bases remained unmatched. The CDR3 DNA reads TGTGCCAGCAGTTTATCACTAGCGGGGTCCGAGCAGTACTTC. Protein product: CASSLSLAGSEQYF.